Shown below are 28 T cell receptor beta chains from a single sample sequenced in a study of T cell responses to AZD1222 COVID-19 vaccine. Sequencing used immunoSEQ multiplex PCR; TCRdb keeps in-frame clones, though not all of them. The sample shows about 140,000 clones, about 92% of them seen only once. The sample was peripheral blood, taken on day 0 of AZD1222 vaccination. The receptor set was obtained from an adult in good health.

The V call is TRBV2, the J call TRBJ1-2; 7 bases are a match to TRBD1. CDR1 is SNHLY and CDR2 is FYNNEI in the germline V gene. The CDR3 sequence is 16 residues long. J lost 8 bases, V lost 3 bases, and 15 bases had no gene match. CDR3 bases: TGTGCCAGCAGTGATATCGGGACAGAAACCTGGCGGGGCTACACCTTC. Translated: CASSDIGTETWRGYTF.

A single count supports this clone. This chain joins TRBV6-6 and TRBJ1-6, with 7 bases fitting TRBD1. CDR1 MNHNY and CDR2 SVGAGI come from the germline V gene (reference sequence). The CDR3 is 14 amino acids. J gave up 11 bases and V 5 bases, and 9 bases lay outside the gene matches. DNA of the CDR3: TGTGCCAGCAGTAGACAGGGAAGGGCGACACCCCTCCACTTT. Translating it yields CASSRQGRATPLHF.

This clone was seen only once. J is TRBJ2-1 and V is TRBV2; D is unclear. The V gene's germline CDR1 is SNHLY and CDR2 FYNNEI. This CDR3 contains 13 residues. Trimming removed 8 bases from V and 8 bases from J, with 16 bases in between. In DNA form, the CDR3 reads TGTGCCAGCTTTCCGCTGGGGAAGGATGAGCAGTTCTTC. Amino acids: CASFPLGKDEQFF.

The chain couples TRBV4-3 to TRBJ2-2; a weak D match, TRBD1 (6 bases). V dropped 0 bases and J dropped 3 bases, with 17 bases sitting between them. Per germline, CDR1 LGHNA and CDR2 YSLEER. The CDR3 loop spans 18 amino acids. CDR3 nucleotide sequence: TGCGCCAGCAGCCAAGAGGGGGCGGCCCGGAGCTACACCGGGGAGCTGTTTTTT. It is translated as CASSQEGAARSYTGELFF.

The V call is TRBV6-1, the J call TRBJ2-1; possible D gene TRBD1, 5 bases. The V gene lost 0 bases and the J gene lost 10 bases, with 13 bases spanning the gap. Germline V gene data show CDR1 as MNHNS and CDR2 as SASEGT. This CDR3 is 14 amino acids long. CDR3 sequence: CASSEASGRQEQFF. CDR3 DNA: TGTGCCAGCAGTGAAGCGTCCGGACGACAGGAGCAGTTCTTC.

V is TRBV19 and J is TRBJ1-6, with TRBD1 as a possible D gene (6 bases). From germline, CDR1 is LNHDA and CDR2 SQIVND (reference sequence). The CDR3 totals 16 residues. Trimming left V 4 bases short and J 2 bases short, with 12 bases between. The CDR3 nucleotides are TGTGCCAGTAGTACGCGGGACACCACCTATAATTCACCCCTCCACTTT. It is translated as CASSTRDTTYNSPLHF.

The V call is TRBV19, the J call TRBJ2-4; D remains unclear. The germline gives CDR1 LNHDA, CDR2 SQIVND (reference sequence). Deletions cut 7 bases from V and 8 bases from J, with 12 bases between. The CDR3 covers 12 residues. The CDR3 bases are TGTGCCAGTAATCCCGGTTGGGACATTCAGTACTTC. It translates to CASNPGWDIQYF.

The chain is built from TRBV27 and TRBJ1-3; D unclear. Germline V gene sequence: CDR1 MNHEY, CDR2 SMNVEV (reference sequence). V dropped 8 bases and J dropped 0 bases, with 8 bases sitting between them. The CDR3 is made up of 13 amino acids. This chain's CDR3 is CASASLSGNTIYF. The CDR3 DNA sequence: TGTGCCAGCGCCAGTCTCTCTGGAAACACCATATATTTT.

The V and J genes are TRBV19 and TRBJ1-1; D is possibly TRBD1 (5 bases). The CDR3 runs 14 residues. Germline V gene data show CDR1 as LNHDA and CDR2 as SQIVND (reference sequence). Trimming took off 5 bases at V and 5 bases at J, with 15 bases between the two ends. CDR3: CASSQGVGETEAFF. The DNA of the CDR3 is TGTGCCAGTAGTCAAGGGGTTGGAGAAACTGAAGCTTTCTTT.

This chain links TRBV19 with TRBJ1-1; D is uncertain. The CDR3 sequence is 11 residues long. Germline loops: CDR1 LNHDA, CDR2 SQIVND (reference sequence). V was cut by 3 bases and J by 6 bases, with 5 bases left in between. The CDR3 spells CASSISPEAFF. As DNA, the CDR3 is TGTGCCAGTAGTATCTCACCTGAAGCTTTCTTT.

The CDR3 spells CASSLVGREGNTQYF. The CDR3 DNA reads TGTGCCAGCAGCTTGGTGGGGCGGGAGGGCAATACGCAGTATTTT. V is TRBV5-4 and J is TRBJ2-3; TRBD2 matches 9 bases. J was trimmed by 7 bases and V by 0 bases; bases with no gene match: 6. The CDR3 length is 15 residues. From germline, CDR1 is SGHNT and CDR2 YYREEE (reference sequence).

The genes are TRBV29-1 and TRBJ2-1, with 12 bases fitting TRBD1. CDR3 length: 18 amino acids. V lost 7 bases and J lost 0; bases outside the gene matches: 13. CDR1 and CDR2 from the germline V gene are SQVTM and ANQGSEA. CDR3 amino acids: CSAAGTGGAGGSYNEQFF. CDR3 DNA sequence: TGCAGCGCCGCTGGGACAGGGGGCGCGGGGGGCTCCTACAATGAGCAGTTCTTC.

V and J are TRBV7-3 and TRBJ2-3; 10 bases agree with TRBD2. Germline trimming cut 5 bases from V and 4 bases from J; bases unmatched to any gene: 6. The CDR3 has 15 residues. CDR1 is SGHTA and CDR2 is FQGTGA in the germline V gene. DNA of the CDR3: TGTGCCAGCAGCCTAGCGGGAGCTGGCGCAGATACGCAGTATTTT. Translation gives CASSLAGAGADTQYF.

The chain's CDR3 is CASSLRAGVKSNEQFF. CDR3 nucleotide sequence: TGTGCCAGCAGCTTAAGAGCGGGAGTGAAGTCTAATGAGCAGTTCTTC. This chain connects TRBV5-6 to TRBJ2-1, with 8 bases matching TRBD2. The germline CDR1 and CDR2 sequences are SGHDT and YYEEEE. V trimming: 2 bases; J trimming: 7 bases; junction bases outside the gene matches: 11. CDR3 length: 16 amino acids.

The V and J genes are TRBV11-2 and TRBJ2-3; 10 nucleotides align to TRBD2. The CDR3 has 18 residues. The J segment lost 2 bases and the V segment lost 3 bases, leaving 11 bases of the junction unmatched. CDR1 SGHAT and CDR2 FQNNGV come from the germline V gene. The CDR3: CASSLRNESGRATDTQYF. The CDR3 bases are TGTGCCAGCAGCTTGAGAAATGAAAGCGGGAGGGCCACAGATACGCAGTATTTT.

On this clone: This sample also contains other DNA sequences that code for the same CDR3. The chain recombines TRBV19 with TRBJ1-1; D is unclear. The CDR3 has 13 residues. Germline CDR1 and CDR2: LNHDA and SQIVND (reference sequence). V gave up 5 bases and J gave up 0 bases, with 7 bases separating them. DNA of the CDR3: TGTGCCAGTAGTGCACAGATGAACACTGAAGCTTTCTTT. It translates to CASSAQMNTEAFF.

V is TRBV12-3 or TRBV12-4 and J is TRBJ2-7; no definite D call. This CDR3 is 12 amino acids long. Trimming cost V 6 bases and J 1 base, with 7 bases left between them. CDR3 region: CASSGESYEQYF. CDR3 sequence (DNA): TGTGCCAGCAGCGGTGAGTCCTACGAGCAGTACTTC.

DNA for the CDR3: TGTGCCAGCACCAACCGGGGGGTTGATGAGCAGTTCTTC. It translates to CASTNRGVDEQFF. The V and J genes are TRBV25-1 and TRBJ2-1; TRBD2 matches at 7 bases. CDR1 MGHDK and CDR2 SYGVNS come from the germline V gene. V lost 7 bases, J lost 8 bases, and 8 bases stayed unmatched. The CDR3 sequence is 13 residues long.

Here the CDR3 DNA reads TGTGCCAGCAGCTCCCGACGGGGACAGGGGGGCCCGGGCAATCAGCCCCAGCATTTT. It is translated as CASSSRRGQGGPGNQPQHF. The gene calls are TRBV7-8 and TRBJ1-5; 11 bases align to TRBD1. CDR3 length: 19 residues. Germline-derived CDR1 and CDR2 are SGHVS and FQNEAQ. V was pared by 4 bases and J by 2 bases, with 13 bases of the junction left unmatched.

The chain combines TRBV5-6 with TRBJ2-1; perhaps D is TRBD1 or TRBD2 (5 bases each). This CDR3 contains 14 residues. The germline V gene encodes CDR1 SGHDT and CDR2 YYEEEE. Deletions cut 8 bases from V and 8 bases from J, with 20 bases between. The CDR3 loop is CASRRDLGRDEQFF. In DNA, the CDR3 is TGTGCCAGTCGTCGGGACCTCGGTCGAGATGAGCAGTTCTTC. Together with reference TRBV5-6 and TRBJ2-1, the CDR3 gives the full variable domain: DAGVTQSPTHLIKTRGQQVTLRCSPKSGHDTVSWYQQALGQGPQFIFQYYEEEERQRGNFPDRFSGHQFPNYSSELNVNALLLGDSALYLCASRRDLGRDEQFFGPGTRLTVL.

The rearrangement joins TRBV7-9 to TRBJ2-4; no clear D gene. The CDR3 loop spans 12 amino acids. Germline assignment: CDR1 SEHNR and CDR2 FQNEAQ (reference sequence). V lost 2 bases and J lost 7, with 6 bases in between. The CDR3 DNA sequence: TGTGCCAGCAGCTTAAATAAGAACATTCAGTACTTC. Protein sequence: CASSLNKNIQYF. Filled out from reference TRBV7-9 and TRBJ2-4, the complete variable domain reads DTGVSQNPRHKITKRGQNVTFRCDPISEHNRLYWYRQTLGQGPEFLTYFQNEAQLEKSRLLSDRFSAERPKGSFSTLEIQRTEQGDSAMYLCASSLNKNIQYFGAGTRLSVL.

V usage is TRBV9 and J usage is TRBJ1-1, with D maybe TRBD1 (6 bases). V lost 0 bases and J 4 bases, leaving 10 bases between the germline ends. The CDR3 length is 14 residues. CDR1 SGDLS and CDR2 YYNGEE come from the germline V gene. The CDR3 sequence is CASSVAQGFTEAFF. The CDR3 DNA is TGTGCCAGCAGCGTAGCACAGGGCTTCACTGAAGCTTTCTTT.

This clone was observed a single time. The J gene is TRBJ1-6, the V gene TRBV30; D not resolved. Trimming shortened V by 0 bases and J by 5 bases, and 14 bases separated the two germline ends. This CDR3 has 16 residues. CDR1 GTSNPN and CDR2 SVGIG come from the germline V gene (reference sequence). Here the CDR3 DNA reads TGTGCCTGGAGTGTACGGGCAGGCGGAAATAATTCACCCCTCCACTTT. Translation: CAWSVRAGGNNSPLHF.

The chain employs TRBV14 and TRBJ1-1, with D uncertain. V gave up 1 base and J gave up 1 base, with 4 bases separating them. Germline loops: CDR1 SGHDN, CDR2 FVKESK. This CDR3 is built from 13 residues. CDR3 residues: CASSQGRNTEAFF. The CDR3 bases are TGTGCCAGCAGCCAAGGAAGGAACACTGAAGCTTTCTTT.

The chain links TRBV5-1 to TRBJ2-2; possibly TRBD2 for D (6 bases). Deletions cut 7 bases from V and 0 bases from J, with 22 bases between. This CDR3 contains 18 residues. CDR1 and CDR2 from the germline V gene are SGHRS and YFSETQ. The CDR3 DNA follows: TGCGCCAGCGCCCGGCTCTCCCAGCGGGCCTCGAACACCGGGGAGCTGTTTTTT. It specifies CASARLSQRASNTGELFF.

This clone was detected only once. The rearrangement uses TRBV5-8 and TRBJ2-1; the match to TRBD2 covers 10 bases. Losses at the gene ends were 4 bases for V and 6 bases for J; bases not matched to a gene: 4. The CDR3 contains 14 residues. Germline CDR1 SGHTS, CDR2 YDEGEE. The CDR3 nucleotides are TGTGCCAGCAGCAGGGGACTAGCGATCAATGAGCAGTTCTTC. Translated: CASSRGLAINEQFF.

The J gene is TRBJ2-7, the V gene TRBV4-3; a possible D gene is TRBD1 (6 bases). This CDR3 comprises 16 residues. CDR1 is LGHNA and CDR2 is YSLEER in the germline V gene. Deletions cut 0 bases from V and 0 bases from J, with 12 bases between. CDR3 coding DNA: TGCGCCAGCAGCCAAGAGCTTCCAGGGGCCTCCTACGAGCAGTACTTC. Translation: CASSQELPGASYEQYF.

The chain combines TRBV27 with TRBJ2-7, with D possibly being TRBD1 (6 bases). Trimming took off 6 bases at V and 3 bases at J, with 18 bases between the two ends. The CDR3 is made up of 15 amino acids. Germline lookup yields CDR1 MNHEY and CDR2 SMNVEV (reference sequence). The chain's CDR3 is CASSRTGSGYYEQYF. In nucleotides, the CDR3 is TGTGCCAGCAGCCGAACAGGGTCGGGGTACTACGAGCAGTACTTC.